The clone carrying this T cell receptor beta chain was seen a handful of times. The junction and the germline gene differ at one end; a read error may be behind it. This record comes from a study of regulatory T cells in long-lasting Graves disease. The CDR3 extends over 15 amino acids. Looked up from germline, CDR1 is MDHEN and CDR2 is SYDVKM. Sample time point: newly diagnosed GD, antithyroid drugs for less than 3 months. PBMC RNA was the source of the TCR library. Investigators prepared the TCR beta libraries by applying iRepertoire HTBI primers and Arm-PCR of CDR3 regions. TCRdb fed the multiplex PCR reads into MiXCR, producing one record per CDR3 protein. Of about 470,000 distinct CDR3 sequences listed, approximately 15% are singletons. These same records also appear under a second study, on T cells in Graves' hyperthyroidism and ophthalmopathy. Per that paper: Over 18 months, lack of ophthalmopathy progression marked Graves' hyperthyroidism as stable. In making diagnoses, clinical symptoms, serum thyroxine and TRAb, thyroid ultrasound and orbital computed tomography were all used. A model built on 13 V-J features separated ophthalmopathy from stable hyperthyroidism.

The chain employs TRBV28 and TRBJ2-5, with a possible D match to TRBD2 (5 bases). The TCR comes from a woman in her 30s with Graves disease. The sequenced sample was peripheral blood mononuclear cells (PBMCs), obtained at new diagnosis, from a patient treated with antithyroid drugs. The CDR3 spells CASTPVEGARETQHF. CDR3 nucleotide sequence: TGTGCCAGCACCCCCGTAGAGGGAGCCAGAGAGACCCAGCACTTC.